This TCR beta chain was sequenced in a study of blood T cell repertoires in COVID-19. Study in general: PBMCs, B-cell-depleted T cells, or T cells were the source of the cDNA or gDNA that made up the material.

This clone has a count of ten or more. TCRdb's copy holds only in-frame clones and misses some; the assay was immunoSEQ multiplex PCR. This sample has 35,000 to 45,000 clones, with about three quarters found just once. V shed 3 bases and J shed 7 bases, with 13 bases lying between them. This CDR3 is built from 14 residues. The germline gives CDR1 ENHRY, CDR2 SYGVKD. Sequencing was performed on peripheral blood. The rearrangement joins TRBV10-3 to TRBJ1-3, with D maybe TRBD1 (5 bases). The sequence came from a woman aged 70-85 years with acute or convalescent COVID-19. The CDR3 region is CAISDRVRSNTIYF. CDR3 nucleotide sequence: TGTGCCATCAGTGACAGGGTCAGGTCCAACACCATATATTTT.